This note documents a single TCR beta chain sequence. Method: immunoSEQ multiplex PCR; TCRdb's copy keeps in-frame clones and lacks some. Of around 95,000 clones in the sample, about four fifths were seen once. Ipilimumab-mediated CTLA-4 blockade plus focal radiation was given to patients having chemo-refractory metastatic non-small-cell lung cancer. The record originates from a study of radiotherapy plus CTLA-4 blockade in lung cancer. The V gene lost 6 bases and the J gene lost 3 bases, with 18 bases spanning the gap. Germline V lookup: CDR1 MDHEN, CDR2 SYDVKM. The CDR3 length is 15 residues. The origin of this receptor is a human donor with non-small cell lung cancer who had stable disease on radiotherapy plus ipilimumab. The chain carries TRBV28 and TRBJ2-7, with a possible D match to TRBD1 (6 bases). Here the sequenced sample was peripheral blood, taken from a patient treated with radiotherapy plus ipilimumab. CDR3 in DNA: TGTGCCAGCAGCCGAACAGGGAGAGGAGACTACGAGCAGTACTTC. Translation gives CASSRTGRGDYEQYF.